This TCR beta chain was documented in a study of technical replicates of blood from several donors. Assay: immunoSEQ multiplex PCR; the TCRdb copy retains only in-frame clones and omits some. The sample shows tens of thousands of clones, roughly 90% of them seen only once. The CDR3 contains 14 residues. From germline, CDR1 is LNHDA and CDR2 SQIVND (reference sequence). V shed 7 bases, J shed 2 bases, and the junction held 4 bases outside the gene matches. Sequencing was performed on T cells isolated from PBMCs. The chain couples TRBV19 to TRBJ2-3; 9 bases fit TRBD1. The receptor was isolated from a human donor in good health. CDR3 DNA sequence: TGTGCCAGTAATCGGGACAGGGCCACAGATACGCAGTATTTT. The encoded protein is CASNRDRATDTQYF.